Below, one TCR beta chain is given with its context. Its antigen is currently unknown. Produced via immunoSEQ multiplex PCR; TCRdb's table is partial and in-frame only. Of 45,000 to 75,000 clones listed, roughly 94% are singletons. This sample is part of a study of human versus mouse CDR3 diversity and MHC coevolution. CDR1 is SGHKS and CDR2 is YYEKEE in the germline V gene (reference sequence). This CDR3 has 14 amino acids. Trimming took off 2 bases at V and 4 bases at J, with 12 bases between the two ends. General study results and limits: iCHAO1 estimated the human TCR beta repertoire at roughly 1.5 million clonotypes. Clonal inequality was lowest in most of the three human donors.

This sequence joins TRBV5-5 and TRBJ1-1, with D tentatively TRBD1 (6 bases). Sequenced: naive CD4+ T cells from blood. The subset: CD45RO-negative CD62L-positive naive CD4 T cells. The clonotype was recovered from a person aged 55 to 70 in good health. CDR3 nucleotide sequence: TGTGCCAGCAGCTTAGGGGGGGTCGTCACTGAAGCTTTCTTT. This gives the protein CASSLGGVVTEAFF.